This T cell receptor beta chain was sequenced for a study of vaccination and CD4 T cells after COVID-19. Looking at the study overall: Six men and four women formed the convalescents, two being Hispanic. Study findings and constraints: Convalescent patients' median share of reactive clones seen only post-vaccination was approximately 90%.

The sample holds a few counts of this clonotype. As yet, its antigen is unknown. The treatment denotes: 10-day PBMC culture with coronavirus spike peptide pools or control peptides (ViraFEST assay). ViraFEST relied on peptide pools to expand antigen-specific T cells; the TCRs were sequenced afterward. Sequenced with the Oncomine TCR Beta short-read assay was DNA taken from cultured CD4+ T cells. From the PCR reads, TCRdb called clonotypes with MiXCR, one entry per CDR3 protein. The sample has more than 15,000 distinct CDR3 sequences, about 40% seen once. The TCR originated in a human donor who had recovered from COVID-19. Sequenced: CD4+ T cells from blood, cultured in vitro.

The CDR3 region is CAISGGTGTEEAFF. In DNA form, the CDR3 reads TGTGCCATCAGTGGGGGGACAGGGACGGAGGAAGCTTTCTTT. V and J are TRBV10-3 and TRBJ1-1; 9 nucleotides line up with TRBD1. There are 14 residues in the CDR3. The trim removed 4 bases at V and 8 bases at J, leaving 8 bases unmatched. CDR1 and CDR2 from the germline V gene are ENHRY and SYGVKD.